This T cell receptor (beta chain) is from a study of OX40 agonist ivuxolimab in advanced cancers. Background for the entire study: Ivuxolimab was an agonistic, fully human IgG2 monoclonal antibody directed against OX40 (CD134), a costimulatory receptor. Intravenous ivuxolimab was administered to patients every 2 weeks at six dose levels: 0.01, 0.1, 0.3, 1.5, 3 and 10 mg/kg. Of the approximately 50 patients in dose escalation, about 20 had hepatocellular carcinoma, about 15 had melanoma, 9 had renal cell carcinoma and 9 had head and neck cancer. In the dose-escalation cohort, approximately 82% of patients were male, and the mean age was around 60 years with a range of roughly 20 to 79. Patients were allowed to have had prior anti-PD-1, anti-PD-L1 or anti-CTLA-4 therapy, and approximately 40% of the dose-escalation patients had been treated with checkpoint inhibitors. Partial responses were achieved by three dose-escalation patients, of whom one had hepatocellular carcinoma and two had cutaneous melanoma. The point of sequencing TCRbeta in the periphery was to test whether ivuxolimab changed TCR sequence diversity and drove clonal T-cell expansion. The paper covers the monotherapy dose-escalation part of the phase I ivuxolimab trial, which included N of about 56 patients. General findings and caveats noted by the study authors: On average, CD8+ T cells showed more expanded clones than CD4+ T cells after ivuxolimab. At doses of 0.1 to 3.0 mg/kg, clonal expansion of both CD4+ and CD8+ blood T cells was observed from baseline to week 6. In partial responders in the 0.1-3.0 mg/kg groups, normalized peripheral clonal expansion was found to be among the lowest, especially among CD8+ T cells. Antigen specificity was not determined for the clonally expanded peripheral T cells. Low levels of normalized T-cell clonal expansion were also shown by some nonresponding patients.

Genomic DNA was extracted from sorted cells for sequencing of the TCRbeta CDR3 region. TCRbeta CDR3 regions were sequenced using the immunoSEQ Assay. Here the immuneACCESS table is served through TCRdb, limited to in-frame sequences with V and J called. Missing clones are a known gap in these copies; in checked studies unresolved V genes cover under half, and the rest lacks a known reason. The sample table shows roughly 71,000 clones, and 84% are seen once. The ten largest clones take up about 0.72% of the sample. A word on this clone: The clone's antigen remains unknown. The input lacks base qualities; no much larger clone sits a single base away.

The trial excluded patients who had a history of autoimmune disease or were on systemic immunosuppression. In every dose cohort, peripheral blood was drawn for TCR sequencing at baseline, cycle 4 day 1, and cycle 7 day 1. Samples came from an open-label, multicenter, first-in-human phase I dose-escalation trial of ivuxolimab. Adults with locally advanced or metastatic melanoma, renal cell carcinoma, hepatocellular carcinoma or head and neck squamous cell carcinoma were enrolled in the trial. CD4+ and CD8+ T cells were sorted separately from peripheral blood before TCR sequencing. The TCR originated in an adult with an advanced solid tumor such as melanoma, head and neck, liver or kidney cancer. The sample consisted of CD4+ or CD8+ T cells sorted from blood, taken in a trial of the OX40 agonist ivuxolimab.

The DNA sequence is TGTGCCAGCAGTTTATGGGGACAGGCCAAAAACATTCAGTACTTC. The encoded protein is CASSLWGQAKNIQYF. The V and J segments used are TRBV28 and TRBJ2-4; TRBD1 lines up with 7 middle nucleotides. Trimming leaves V shorter by 0 bases and J shorter by 1 base, with the junction holding 0 bases beyond the gene matches. The CDR3 numbers 15 residues from cysteine through phenylalanine. Just the 45-base CDR3 DNA is kept, in frame starting at base 1. Reading the germline V gene gives CDR1 MDHEN and CDR2 SYDVKM.